These 6 T cell receptor beta chains were all obtained from the same sample, sequenced in a study of identical twins. TCRdb re-analysed the 5' RACE reads in MiXCR, keeping a single row per CDR3 protein. The table lists hundreds of thousands of distinct CDR3 sequences, 6% to 8.5% of them singletons. This sample was shared with a second study, whose subject was yellow fever vaccine responses in identical twins.

The sequenced material came from CD8+ T cells sorted from blood. The receptors were sampled from a woman aged 18-30 years in good health.

This clonotype came up a few times. V gene TRBV7-9 combines with J gene TRBJ2-7; no firm D call. Trimming took off 10 bases at V and 2 bases at J, with 18 bases between the two ends. From germline, CDR1 is SEHNR and CDR2 FQNEAQ (reference sequence). The CDR3 has 14 amino acids. CDR3 region: CAISTVGKTYEQYF. DNA for the CDR3: TGTGCCATCTCGACGGTAGGAAAGACCTACGAGCAGTACTTC.

On this clonotype: A read error is possible here, since a much larger clone lies one base away. This sequence joins TRBV7-9 and TRBJ2-5; tentative D call: TRBD2 (5 bases). This CDR3 spans 15 amino acids. The V and J ends lost 6 bases and 0 bases respectively, with 14 bases between them. Germline V lookup: CDR1 SEHNR, CDR2 FQNEAQ (reference sequence). CDR3 loop: CASSSTLDYQETQYF. CDR3 nucleotide sequence: TGTGCCAGCAGTTCCACACTGGACTACCAAGAGACCCAGTACTTC.

This rearrangement joins TRBV23-1 to TRBJ2-5, with a tentative D call TRBD1 (5 bases). TRBV23-1 falls under the ORF class, with uncertain function. CDR3 length: 17 amino acids. The CDR3 region is CAPGSGWVGRNEETQYF. The CDR3 DNA follows: TGCGCTCCTGGCTCAGGGTGGGTTGGACGGAACGAAGAGACCCAGTACTTC.

V gene TRBV20-1 combines with J gene TRBJ2-7; TRBD1 agrees at 9 bases. With V trimmed by 6 bases and J by 3 bases, 9 bases remained unmatched. The CDR3 loop spans 14 amino acids. From germline, CDR1 is DFQATT and CDR2 SNEGSKA (reference sequence). CDR3 loop: CSARLDRGIYEQYF. The CDR3 nucleotides read TGCAGTGCCCGACTTGACAGGGGGATCTACGAGCAGTACTTC.

This clonotype showed up just a few times. The chain recombines TRBV10-2 with TRBJ2-1; maybe TRBD2 (6 bases). V lost 7 bases, J lost 5 bases, and 30 bases lay in between. Germline CDR1 reads WSHSY; CDR2 reads SAAADI. The CDR3 has 19 residues. As DNA, the CDR3 is TGCGCCAGCACCCCAGAGGGGACTCGTTTCCCGGGGGAGGACAATGAGCAGTTCTTC. Protein product: CASTPEGTRFPGEDNEQFF.

This clonotype was detected only a few times. The chain combines TRBV27 with TRBJ2-3; weak D call: TRBD2 (6 bases). Germline assignment: CDR1 MNHEY and CDR2 SMNVEV (reference sequence). The CDR3 runs to 13 residues. V was clipped by 1 base and J by 9 bases, with 11 bases between them. CDR3 residues: CASSLYTSWTQYF. The CDR3 DNA reads TGTGCCAGCAGTTTATATACTAGCTGGACGCAGTATTTT.